A selection of T cell receptor beta chains follows, all from one sample in a study of shared clonotypes between healthy human individuals. The repertoire was sequenced with immunoSEQ multiplex PCR; TCRdb's copy has only in-frame clones and lacks some. The table has hundreds of thousands of clones, 95% to 98% seen once. The sequenced sample was naive CD4+ T cells sorted from blood. The receptors were gathered from a woman aged 30 to 39 in good health. Each CDR3 is given with its conserved first and last residue.

v_call,cdr3_aa
TRBV7-9,CASSLESDEQFF
TRBV28,CASSEGAWGNYGYTF
TRBV28,CASSFRPRTDTQYF
TRBV10-3,CAISPGLAGAYEQYF
TRBV7-3,CASSQLAGTPGELFF
TRBV10-3,CASRDRGSYEQYF
TRBV7-2,CASSLSPVPLGYEQYF
TRBV15,CATSGLAELQETQYF
TRBV5-5,CASSPQGTSYEQYF
TRBV18,CASSPGNGANEQYF
TRBV2,CASSGLQGKAGELFF
TRBV2,CASGGQIYEQYF
TRBV13,CASSSIPTVRTGELFF
TRBV30,CAWSPGPNTQYF
TRBV6-6,CASSPFGMGGTGELFF
TRBV6-1,CASSEGQGIWGQYF
TRBV5-1,CASSRTQETQYF
TRBV19,CASSIGTTNEQFF